A single sample gave rise to the 32 T cell receptor beta chains below, sequenced in a study of control samples from healthy donors and cancer patients. The repertoire was sequenced with immunoSEQ multiplex PCR; TCRdb's copy has only in-frame clones and lacks some. The table has 150,000 to 200,000 clones, around 90% seen once. Sequencing used blood. These receptors all stem from a woman between 50 and 59 years old in good health.

The chain has TRBV7-3 and TRBJ2-1, with D tentatively TRBD2 (5 bases). Germline CDR1 SGHTA, CDR2 FQGTGA. The CDR3 length is 15 residues. V was pared by 3 bases and J by 2 bases, with 11 bases between. CDR3 bases: TGTGCCAGCAGCTTGGAAGCGGAAGCCTACAATGAGCAGTTCTTC. Translating it yields CASSLEAEAYNEQFF.

The rearrangement joins TRBV5-8 to TRBJ1-1; TRBD1 matches 7 bases. Looked up from germline, CDR1 is SGHTS and CDR2 is YDEGEE. The CDR3 has 14 residues. V dropped 4 bases and J dropped 0; count of bases not matched to a gene: 3. The CDR3 region is CASSRGRVNTEAFF. CDR3 nucleotides: TGTGCCAGCAGCAGGGGGCGGGTGAACACTGAAGCTTTCTTT.

The CDR3 spells CASSEGRANEKLFF. The CDR3 bases are TGTGCCAGCTCAGAAGGCAGAGCGAATGAAAAACTGTTTTTT. This chain connects TRBV18 to TRBJ1-4; D gene uncertain. The CDR3 is made up of 14 amino acids. V lost 5 bases to trimming and J lost 5 bases, with 12 bases between them. CDR1 and CDR2 from the germline V gene are KGHSH and LQKENI.

The gene calls are TRBV19 and TRBJ2-2, with 12 positions matching TRBD2. CDR3 length: 18 residues. Losses at the gene ends were 1 base for V and 2 bases for J; bases not matched to a gene: 5. Germline CDR1 is LNHDA and CDR2 is SQIVND (reference sequence). The CDR3 sequence is CASSIGLAGGRNTGELFF. The DNA of the CDR3 is TGTGCCAGTAGTATAGGCCTAGCGGGGGGGCGAAACACCGGGGAGCTGTTTTTT.

The chain combines TRBV9 with TRBJ1-2, with 10 bases fitting TRBD1. This CDR3 contains 15 residues. The germline V gene encodes CDR1 SGDLS and CDR2 YYNGEE. Trimming removed 0 bases from V and 8 bases from J; junction bases left unmatched: 7. In DNA, the CDR3 is TGTGCCAGCAGCGTAGAGGGACAGGGGATACAGGGCTACACCTTC. Translating it yields CASSVEGQGIQGYTF.

V usage is TRBV29-1 and J usage is TRBJ2-5; D assignment may be TRBD1 or TRBD2 (5 bases each). Germline V gene sequence: CDR1 SQVTM, CDR2 ANQGSEA. Trimming took 4 bases from V and 3 from J, leaving 9 bases between them. The CDR3 covers 12 residues. The CDR3 DNA sequence: TGCAGCGTTGGTGGGGGTAAAGAGACCCAGTACTTC. This codes for CSVGGGKETQYF. The full variable domain, with the rest looked up from reference TRBV29-1 and TRBJ2-5, is SAVISQKPSRDICQRGTSLTIQCQVDSQVTMMFWYRQQPGQSLTLIATANQGSEATYESGFVIDKFPISRPNLTFSTLTVSNMSPEDSSIYLCSVGGGKETQYFGPGTRLLVL.

The rearrangement uses TRBV7-2 and TRBJ1-1; 9 positions agree with TRBD1. The V gene end was trimmed by 3 bases and the J gene end by 6 bases; junction bases not matched to a gene: 8. The CDR3 covers 15 residues. CDR1 and CDR2 from the germline V gene are SGHTA and FQGNSA. This chain's CDR3 is CASSFTGGASAEAFF. CDR3 DNA: TGTGCCAGCAGCTTCACAGGGGGCGCATCGGCTGAAGCTTTCTTT.

J is TRBJ2-7 and V is TRBV5-4; 7 bases agree with TRBD1. Germline-derived CDR1 and CDR2 are SGHNT and YYREEE (reference sequence). Trimming at V came to 5 bases and at J to 0 bases, leaving 8 bases not matched to a gene. This CDR3 contains 15 residues. The CDR3, as DNA: TGTGCCAGCAGGGGCGGTGGGACAGTCTCCTACGAGCAGTACTTC. Amino acids: CASRGGGTVSYEQYF.

This clone was counted a few times. The rearrangement links TRBV7-2 to TRBJ2-1; 9 bases fit TRBD1. This CDR3 has 18 amino acids. Germline lookup yields CDR1 SGHTA and CDR2 FQGNSA. The ends lost 2 bases at V and 1 base at J; junction bases unmatched: 9. CDR3 sequence: CASSLIHSGTGSYNEQFF. For the CDR3, the DNA is TGTGCCAGCAGCTTAATTCACTCGGGGACAGGGTCCTACAATGAGCAGTTCTTC. The entire variable domain, with the rest obtained from reference TRBV7-2 and TRBJ2-1, is as follows: GAGVSQSPSNKVTEKGKDVELRCDPISGHTALYWYRQSLGQGLEFLIYFQGNSAPDKSGLPSDRFSAERTGGSVSTLTIQRTQQEDSAVYLCASSLIHSGTGSYNEQFFGPGTRLTVL.

V is TRBV5-1 and J is TRBJ1-1, with a possible D match to TRBD1 (6 bases). CDR3 size: 13 residues. Trimming pared 2 bases from V and 5 bases from J, leaving 10 bases between. Germline CDR1 reads SGHRS; CDR2 reads YFSETQ. This CDR3 reads CASSFQGLTEAFF. The DNA of the CDR3 is TGCGCCAGCAGCTTCCAGGGGTTAACTGAAGCTTTCTTT.

The genes are TRBV18 and TRBJ2-5; maybe TRBD1 (6 bases). Between the trimmed V and J ends, which lost 0 bases and 4 bases, there was a span of 12 bases. The CDR3 extends over 15 amino acids. Germline CDR1 is KGHSH and CDR2 is LQKENI. The CDR3: CASSPPTKGVETQYF. CDR3 nucleotide sequence: TGTGCCAGCTCACCACCTACTAAGGGGGTAGAGACCCAGTACTTC. The full variable domain, completed using reference TRBV18 and TRBJ2-5, is NAGVMQNPRHLVRRRGQEARLRCSPMKGHSHVYWYRQLPEEGLKFMVYLQKENIIDESGMPKERFSAEFPKEGPSILRIQQVVRGDSAAYFCASSPPTKGVETQYFGPGTRLLVL.

This clone was seen only a few times. J is TRBJ2-6 and V is TRBV30, with D perhaps matching TRBD1 (5 bases). This CDR3 is 14 amino acids long. V lost 5 bases and J lost 4, with 12 bases in between. Germline lookup yields CDR1 GTSNPN and CDR2 SVGIG (reference sequence). The CDR3 reads CAWFIGAGANVLTF. CDR3 in DNA: TGTGCCTGGTTTATAGGGGCAGGGGCCAACGTCCTGACTTTC. The full variable domain, rest sourced from reference TRBV30 and TRBJ2-6, is SQTIHQWPATLVQPVGSPLSLECTVEGTSNPNLYWYRQAAGRGLQLLFYSVGIGQISSEVPQNLSASRPQDRQFILSSKKLLLSDSGFYLCAWFIGAGANVLTFGAGSRLTVL.

This chain uses TRBV27 with TRBJ2-7, with D possibly matching TRBD2 (5 bases). Trimming left V 1 base short and J 5 bases short, with 9 bases between. Germline values: CDR1 MNHEY, CDR2 SMNVEV (reference sequence). The CDR3 totals 13 residues. The CDR3 nucleotides read TGTGCCAGCAGTTTATTCCCCGGGGACGAGCAGTACTTC. Encoded protein: CASSLFPGDEQYF.

The CDR3 region is CATSDASPEGYGYTF. In nucleotides, the CDR3 is TGTGCCACCAGTGATGCCTCGCCGGAGGGCTATGGCTACACCTTC. The V and J genes are TRBV24-1 and TRBJ1-2; D not certain. CDR1 and CDR2 (germline): KGHDR, SFDVKD. The CDR3 extends over 15 amino acids. V dropped 3 bases and J dropped 4 bases, with 14 bases sitting between them.

J is TRBJ2-3 and V is TRBV10-3, with 7 bases aligning to TRBD1. The CDR3 loop spans 18 amino acids. The V gene end was trimmed by 3 bases and the J gene end by 0 bases; junction bases not matched to a gene: 12. CDR1 and CDR2 (germline): ENHRY, SYGVKD. The CDR3 DNA reads as TGTGCCATCAGTGACACCCCCCAGGGGGTGTATAGCACAGATACGCAGTATTTT. Translation gives CAISDTPQGVYSTDTQYF.

The chain has TRBV19 and TRBJ1-1; D is possibly TRBD1 (5 bases). From germline, CDR1 is LNHDA and CDR2 SQIVND (reference sequence). The CDR3 has 12 amino acids. Trimming took off 7 bases at V and 1 base at J, with 7 bases between the two ends. CDR3 region: CASTGTNTEAFF. CDR3 nucleotide sequence: TGTGCCAGTACCGGGACGAACACTGAAGCTTTCTTT.

The rearrangement uses TRBV7-2 and TRBJ2-5; 15 bases match TRBD2. The CDR3 runs to 17 residues. Germline V lookup: CDR1 SGHTA, CDR2 FQGNSA. Losses at the gene ends were 1 base for V and 6 bases for J; bases not matched to a gene: 6. The CDR3 DNA reads TGTGCCAGCAGCTTAGGGACTAGCGGGGGGGCCAGAAAGACCCAGTACTTC. Protein product: CASSLGTSGGARKTQYF.

The V gene is TRBV18, the J gene TRBJ1-4; a possible D gene is TRBD1 (6 bases). Trimming removed 8 bases at V and 4 bases at J, with 17 bases between. The V gene's germline CDR1 is KGHSH and CDR2 LQKENI. The CDR3 spans 15 residues. The CDR3 sequence is CASQFSGGHNEKLFF. CDR3 in DNA: TGTGCCAGCCAATTCTCCGGGGGACATAATGAAAAACTGTTTTTT.

The V call is TRBV4-1, the J call TRBJ2-7; 8 positions agree with TRBD2. The germline V gene has CDR1 MGHRA and CDR2 YSYEKL. The junction had 7 bases not matched to a gene; V was cut back by 0 bases and J by 3 bases. CDR3 length: 16 amino acids. CDR3 nucleotides: TGCGCCAGCAGCCAAGAGCCCAGCGGGAGCCTCTACGAGCAGTACTTC. This translates into CASSQEPSGSLYEQYF.

The CDR3 bases are TGTGCCAGAAGCTTGAGTCGGTGGGAGTACTATGGCTACACCTTC. Residues: CARSLSRWEYYGYTF. The genes are TRBV5-3 and TRBJ1-2; D is uncertain. TRBV5-3 is filed as an ORF, its function uncertain. V lost 1 base and J 3 bases, leaving 13 bases between the germline ends. The CDR3 covers 15 residues.

The V and J genes are TRBV2 and TRBJ1-4; tentative D call: TRBD1 (6 bases). Germline assignment: CDR1 SNHLY and CDR2 FYNNEI. The CDR3 is 15 residues long. V dropped 3 bases and J dropped 3 bases, with 11 bases sitting between them. The CDR3 DNA reads TGTGCCAGCAGTGATCAACAGGGCTCTAATGAAAAACTGTTTTTT. It encodes CASSDQQGSNEKLFF.

CDR3 nucleotides: TGTGCCAGCAGTTACACACAGGGGGATCAGCCCCAGCATTTT. Residues: CASSYTQGDQPQHF. The chain joins TRBV6-5 to TRBJ1-5; 8 bases line up with TRBD1. Germline-derived CDR1 and CDR2 are MNHEY and SVGAGI. CDR3 size: 14 residues. The V gene end was trimmed by 2 bases and the J gene end by 5 bases; junction bases not matched to a gene: 2.

The rearrangement joins TRBV19 to TRBJ2-1; 10 bases align to TRBD1. The CDR3 is 15 residues long. V dropped 5 bases and J dropped 7; count of bases not matched to a gene: 8. In germline, CDR1 is LNHDA, CDR2 SQIVND (reference sequence). The CDR3 region is CASSLGTGAWNEQFF. The CDR3 DNA reads as TGTGCCAGTAGTCTCGGGACAGGGGCATGGAATGAGCAGTTCTTC.

The chain joins TRBV5-6 to TRBJ2-7; the D is unclear. The V end lost 0 bases, the J end lost 6 bases, and 13 bases lay between the germline ends. The V gene's germline CDR1 is SGHDT and CDR2 YYEEEE. CDR3 length equals 14 residues. In DNA, the CDR3 is TGTGCCAGCAGCTTGGCCGTTGGATCCCTCGAGCAGTACTTC. Its protein is CASSLAVGSLEQYF.

The chain couples TRBV6-1 to TRBJ2-5, with D perhaps TRBD1 (5 bases). The CDR3 is 17 residues long. The V and J ends lost 1 base and 3 bases respectively, with 18 bases between them. In germline, CDR1 is MNHNS, CDR2 SASEGT. CDR3 DNA sequence: TGTGCCAGCAGTGAAGGGTTAATAACAGGCCCAGAAGAGACCCAGTACTTC. Translating it yields CASSEGLITGPEETQYF.

V gene TRBV5-4 combines with J gene TRBJ2-1, with D hard to call. The V gene lost 4 bases and the J gene lost 0 bases, with 11 bases spanning the gap. Per germline, CDR1 SGHNT and CDR2 YYREEE (reference sequence). The CDR3 spans 15 residues. The CDR3 loop reads CASSPDASSYNEQFF. CDR3 coding DNA: TGTGCCAGCAGCCCCGACGCGAGCTCCTACAATGAGCAGTTCTTC.

The chain uses TRBV7-9 and TRBJ2-7, with D uncertain. Germline CDR1 SEHNR, CDR2 FQNEAQ (reference sequence). V lost 5 bases, J lost 4 bases, and 9 bases lay in between. This CDR3 has 12 residues. CDR3 amino acids: CASSQTVYEQYF. The CDR3 DNA is TGTGCCAGCAGCCAAACAGTTTACGAGCAGTACTTC.

Details on this clone: One end of the junction does not line up with germline, which may come from a read error. The chain combines TRBV7-7 with TRBJ2-3, with 9 bases matching TRBD2. From germline, CDR1 is SSHAT and CDR2 FNYEAQ (reference sequence). CDR3 length: 16 amino acids. In DNA form, the CDR3 reads TGTGCTAGCAGCTTAGGCCCTAGCGGGACCACAGATACGCAGTATTTT. This sequence encodes CASSLGPSGTTDTQYF.

CDR3 protein: CASTDRGQEAFF. The CDR3 coding sequence is TGTGCCAGCACGGACAGGGGGCAAGAAGCTTTCTTT. This chain joins TRBV6-5 and TRBJ1-1; TRBD1 matches at 11 bases. CDR3 size: 12 residues. Germline lookup yields CDR1 MNHEY and CDR2 SVGAGI. Unmatched junction bases numbered 3, after V lost 7 bases and J lost 8 bases.

This clone was counted only a few times. The V call is TRBV4-1, the J call TRBJ1-1, with D possibly TRBD1 on 6 matching bases. V lost 1 base and J 0 bases, leaving 12 bases between the germline ends. The CDR3 runs 16 residues. Germline V gives CDR1 MGHRA, CDR2 YSYEKL. In DNA, the CDR3 is TGCGCCAGCAGCCAAGCAGGGGCCGGGATGAACACTGAAGCTTTCTTT. Its protein is CASSQAGAGMNTEAFF.

The rearrangement joins TRBV5-5 to TRBJ2-5; D gene uncertain. The CDR3 sequence is 13 residues long. CDR1 is SGHKS and CDR2 is YYEKEE in the germline V gene (reference sequence). V shed 1 base and J shed 1 base, with 5 bases lying between them. Here the CDR3 DNA reads TGTGCCAGCAGCTTGCTTAGCCAAGAGACCCAGTACTTC. It specifies CASSLLSQETQYF.

V usage is TRBV7-2 and J usage is TRBJ2-7; D is undetermined. Germline loops: CDR1 SGHTA, CDR2 FQGNSA. This CDR3 spans 13 amino acids. Deletions cut 5 bases from V and 4 bases from J, with 12 bases between. The CDR3 nucleotides read TGTGCCAGCAGCCCCCAGCCCGGGTACGAGCAGTACTTC. Translation: CASSPQPGYEQYF.